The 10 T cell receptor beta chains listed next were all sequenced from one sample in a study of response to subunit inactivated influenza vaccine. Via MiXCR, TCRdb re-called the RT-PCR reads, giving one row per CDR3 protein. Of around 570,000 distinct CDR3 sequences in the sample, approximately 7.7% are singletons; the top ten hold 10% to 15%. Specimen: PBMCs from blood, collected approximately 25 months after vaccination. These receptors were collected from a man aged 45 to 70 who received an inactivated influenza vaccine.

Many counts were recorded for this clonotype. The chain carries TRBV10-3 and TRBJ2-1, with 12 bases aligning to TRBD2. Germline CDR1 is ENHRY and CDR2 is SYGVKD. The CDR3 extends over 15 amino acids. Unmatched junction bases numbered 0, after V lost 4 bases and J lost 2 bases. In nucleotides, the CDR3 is TGTGCCATCAGTGGGACTAGCGGGGCCTACAATGAGCAGTTCTTC. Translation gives CAISGTSGAYNEQFF.

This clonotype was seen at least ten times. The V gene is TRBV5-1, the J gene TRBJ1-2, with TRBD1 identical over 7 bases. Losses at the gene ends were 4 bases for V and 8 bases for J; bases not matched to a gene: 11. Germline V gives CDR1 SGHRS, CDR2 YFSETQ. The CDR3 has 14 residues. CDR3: CASSPKAGGSGYTF. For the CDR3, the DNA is TGCGCCAGCAGCCCCAAGGCAGGGGGGAGCGGCTACACCTTC.

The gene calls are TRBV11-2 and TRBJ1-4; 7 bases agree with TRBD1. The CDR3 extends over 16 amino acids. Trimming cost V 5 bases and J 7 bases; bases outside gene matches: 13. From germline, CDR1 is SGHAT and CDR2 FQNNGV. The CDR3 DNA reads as TGTGCCAGCAGCCCTCAGCAAACAGGGGCGGGTGAAAAACTGTTTTTT. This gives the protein CASSPQQTGAGEKLFF.

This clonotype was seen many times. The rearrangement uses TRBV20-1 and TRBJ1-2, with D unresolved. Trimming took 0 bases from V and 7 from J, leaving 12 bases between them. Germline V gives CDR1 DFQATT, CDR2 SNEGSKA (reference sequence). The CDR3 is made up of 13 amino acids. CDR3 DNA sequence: TGCAGTGCTAGAGATAACCCCGGCGTTGGCTACACCTTC. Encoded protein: CSARDNPGVGYTF.

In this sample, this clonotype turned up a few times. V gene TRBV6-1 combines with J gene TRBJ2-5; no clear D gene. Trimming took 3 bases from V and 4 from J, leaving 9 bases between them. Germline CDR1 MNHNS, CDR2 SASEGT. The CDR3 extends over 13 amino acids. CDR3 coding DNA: TGTGCCAGCAGTGAGACCCTGGGAGAGACCCAGTACTTC. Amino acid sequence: CASSETLGETQYF.

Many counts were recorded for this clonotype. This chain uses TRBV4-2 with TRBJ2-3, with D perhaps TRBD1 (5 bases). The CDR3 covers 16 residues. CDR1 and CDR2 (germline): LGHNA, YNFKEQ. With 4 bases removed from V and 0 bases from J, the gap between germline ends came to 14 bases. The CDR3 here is CASSRQWGASTDTQYF. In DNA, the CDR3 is TGTGCCAGCAGCCGCCAATGGGGCGCTAGCACAGATACGCAGTATTTT.

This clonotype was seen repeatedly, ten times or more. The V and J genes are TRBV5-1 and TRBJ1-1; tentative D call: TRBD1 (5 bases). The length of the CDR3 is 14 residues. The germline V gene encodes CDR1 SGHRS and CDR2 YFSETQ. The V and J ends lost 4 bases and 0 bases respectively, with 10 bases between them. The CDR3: CASSAGTVNTEAFF. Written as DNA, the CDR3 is TGCGCCAGCAGCGCCGGGACGGTGAACACTGAAGCTTTCTTT.

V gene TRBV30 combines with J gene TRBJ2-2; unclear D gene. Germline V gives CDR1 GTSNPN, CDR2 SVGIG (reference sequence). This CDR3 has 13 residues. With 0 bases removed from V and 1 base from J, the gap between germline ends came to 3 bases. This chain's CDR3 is CAWSVQNTGELFF. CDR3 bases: TGTGCCTGGAGTGTCCAGAACACCGGGGAGCTGTTTTTT.

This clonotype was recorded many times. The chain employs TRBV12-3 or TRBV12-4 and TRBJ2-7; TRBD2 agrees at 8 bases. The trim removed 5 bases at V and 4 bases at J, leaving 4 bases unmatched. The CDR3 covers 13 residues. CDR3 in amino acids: CASSQGLGYEQYF. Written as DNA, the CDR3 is TGTGCCAGCAGTCAGGGACTAGGGTACGAGCAGTACTTC.

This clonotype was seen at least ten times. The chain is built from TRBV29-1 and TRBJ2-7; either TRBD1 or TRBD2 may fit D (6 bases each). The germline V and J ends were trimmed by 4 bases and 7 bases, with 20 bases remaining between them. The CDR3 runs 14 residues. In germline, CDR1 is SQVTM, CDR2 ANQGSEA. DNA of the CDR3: TGCAGCGTTGGAGGGGGGCAGGGCCCCCGGGAGCAGTACTTC. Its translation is CSVGGGQGPREQYF.